This is a list of T cell receptor beta chains from one sample in a study of blood T cell repertoires in COVID-19. The method was immunoSEQ multiplex PCR; TCRdb's version includes in-frame clones alone and lacks a portion of them. The repertoire holds about 250,000 clones, with around 86% as singletons. The material sequenced was peripheral blood. The receptors come from a woman older than 75 with COVID-19, enrolled during active disease. CDR3s include the opening cysteine and the closing phenylalanine or tryptophan. A D gene is named only where the DNA matches it firmly. Only some rows state a clone size, as once, few, many or a class for expanded clones.

abundance,d_gene,v_gene,j_gene,CDR3aa,CDR3nt
-,-,TRBV5-1,TRBJ2-3,CASSLAAQRLLGGTDTQYF,TGCGCCAGCAGCTTGGCGGCACAAAGACTCCTGGGGGGTACAGATACGCAGTATTTT
-,TRBD1,TRBV6-5,TRBJ1-2,CASSSDRGTSYGYTF,TGTGCCAGCAGTTCAGACAGGGGGACCTCCTATGGCTACACCTTC
-,-,TRBV5-1,TRBJ2-7,CASSSGGASALHEQYF,TGCGCCAGCAGCTCTGGGGGGGCCTCGGCCCTCCACGAGCAGTACTTC
-,-,TRBV9,TRBJ1-2,CASTLSGNYGYTF,TGTGCCAGCACCCTTAGCGGTAACTATGGCTACACCTTC
-,-,TRBV19,TRBJ1-5,CASTIGQWGDQPQHF,TGTGCCAGTACCATCGGACAGTGGGGCGATCAGCCCCAGCATTTT
once,TRBD1,TRBV6-2/TRBV6-3,TRBJ1-5,CASSSGTGVTQPQHF,TGTGCCAGCAGCTCCGGGACAGGGGTGACTCAGCCCCAGCATTTT
-,-,TRBV4-2,TRBJ1-1,CASSQGVNTEAFF,TGTGCCAGCAGCCAGGGCGTGAACACTGAAGCTTTCTTT
-,-,TRBV4-1,TRBJ2-2,CASSQRVAPNTGELFF,TGCGCCAGCAGCCAAAGAGTCGCGCCGAACACCGGGGAGCTGTTTTTT
-,-,TRBV11-3,TRBJ2-3,CASSLRQGDTQYF,TGTGCCAGCAGCTTAAGACAAGGAGATACGCAGTATTTT
-,-,TRBV5-1,TRBJ1-1,CASSFDRNTEAFF,TGCGCCAGCAGCTTTGACAGAAACACTGAAGCTTTCTTT
-,-,TRBV28,TRBJ1-5,CASSLFNSGQPQHF,TGTGCCAGCAGTCTATTTAACTCGGGTCAGCCCCAGCATTTT
-,TRBD2,TRBV6-1,TRBJ2-4,CASSERGGEDLAKNIQYF,TGTGCCAGCAGTGAACGGGGGGGTGAAGATTTAGCCAAAAACATTCAGTACTTC
-,TRBD1,TRBV28,TRBJ1-6,CASSLIRDRISSYNSPLHF,TGTGCCAGCAGTTTGATCAGGGACAGGATCTCCTCCTATAATTCACCCCTCCACTTT
-,TRBD2,TRBV24-1,TRBJ2-1,CATSDGGLAGGRYNEQFF,TGTGCCACCAGTGATGGGGGACTAGCGGGGGGCAGGTACAATGAGCAGTTCTTC
-,-,TRBV12-3/TRBV12-4,TRBJ1-1,CASSKGENTEAFF,TGTGCCAGCAGCAAAGGGGAAAACACTGAAGCTTTCTTT
few,-,TRBV28,TRBJ2-1,CASSFGAAEQFF,TGTGCCAGCAGTTTTGGAGCCGCTGAGCAGTTCTTC
-,TRBD1,TRBV18,TRBJ2-4,CASSPRTGLENIQYF,TGTGCCAGCTCACCAAGGACAGGACTCGAAAACATTCAGTACTTC
-,-,TRBV12-3/TRBV12-4,TRBJ2-5,CASSLLGRETQYF,TGTGCCAGCAGTTTATTGGGGAGGGAGACCCAGTACTTC
once,-,TRBV7-2,TRBJ1-1,CASSLAGPQTTEAFF,TGTGCCAGCAGCTTAGCGGGCCCCCAGACCACTGAAGCTTTCTTT
-,TRBD1,TRBV19,TRBJ1-4,CASSPLTGGISTNEKLFF,TGTGCCAGTAGTCCCCTGACAGGGGGTATATCAACTAATGAAAAACTGTTTTTT
few,-,TRBV6-6,TRBJ2-7,CARIGQRNSYEQYF,TGTGCCAGAATCGGGCAGCGGAATTCCTACGAGCAGTACTTC
-,TRBD1,TRBV6-5,TRBJ1-1,CASSPRTGRSTEAFF,TGTGCCAGCAGTCCTAGGACAGGGCGTAGCACTGAAGCTTTCTTT
-,-,TRBV7-9,TRBJ2-7,CASSTRGSYEQYF,TGTGCCAGCAGCACTCGAGGATCCTACGAGCAGTACTTC
-,TRBD1,TRBV27,TRBJ1-1,CASSLIPGQGRMNTEAFF,TGTGCCAGCAGTCTTATACCGGGACAGGGGAGAATGAACACTGAAGCTTTCTTT
-,-,TRBV18,TRBJ1-6,CASRGQGQSLHF,TGTGCCAGCAGGGGTCAGGGACAATCCCTCCACTTT
-,TRBD1,TRBV7-9,TRBJ1-5,CASSLGAGQSNQPQHF,TGTGCCAGCAGCTTAGGGGCGGGACAGAGCAATCAGCCCCAGCATTTT
-,-,TRBV25-1,TRBJ1-2,CASSEQGGGYGYTF,TGTGCCAGCAGTGAACAGGGAGGTGGATATGGCTACACCTTC
few,TRBD2,TRBV6-5,TRBJ2-2,CASSSGTSGGTGELFF,TGTGCCAGCAGTTCCGGGACTAGCGGGGGCACCGGGGAGCTGTTTTTT
-,-,TRBV27,TRBJ1-2,CASSLSIQGYGYTF,TGTGCCAGCAGTTTATCGATCCAGGGGTATGGCTACACCTTC
-,-,TRBV10-3,TRBJ1-4,CAISAYSATNEKLFF,TGTGCCATCAGTGCCTACAGTGCAACTAATGAAAAACTGTTTTTT
-,-,TRBV7-2,TRBJ1-6,CASSPQIQSPLHF,TGTGCCAGCAGCCCCCAGATCCAATCACCCCTCCACTTT
-,TRBD2,TRBV24-1,TRBJ2-2,CATSDLQRGVNTGELFF,TGTGCCACCAGTGATTTGCAGCGGGGGGTCAACACCGGGGAGCTGTTTTTT
-,TRBD2,TRBV11-2,TRBJ2-1,CASSAYLGGVF,TGTGCCAGCAGCGCTTACTTGGGGGGGGTCTTC
-,TRBD1,TRBV12-3/TRBV12-4,TRBJ2-3,CASRGTGADTQYF,TGTGCCAGCAGGGGGACAGGGGCAGATACGCAGTATTTT
-,TRBD1,TRBV5-4,TRBJ1-5,CASSNLGQGSNQPQHF,TGTGCCAGCAGCAATTTGGGACAGGGAAGCAATCAGCCCCAGCATTTT
once,-,TRBV5-1,TRBJ1-4,CASSFGGSTTNEKLFF,TGCGCCAGCAGCTTCGGCGGCTCCACAACTAATGAAAAACTGTTTTTT
-,-,TRBV9,TRBJ1-5,CASSVTYGVNQPQHF,TGTGCCAGCAGCGTGACATACGGGGTAAATCAGCCCCAGCATTTT